The 13 T cell receptor beta chains below come from one sample, sequenced in a study of Tregs in tolerant kidney transplant recipients. TCRdb's copy holds only in-frame clones and misses some; the assay was immunoSEQ multiplex PCR. The repertoire holds roughly 120,000 clones, with around nine tenths as singletons. Sequencing used CD4+ T cells from blood. The source of these receptors is a human donor in good health.

The gene calls are TRBV7-9 and TRBJ1-3; possible D gene TRBD1, 6 bases. V gave up 7 bases and J gave up 1 base, with 23 bases separating them. From germline, CDR1 is SEHNR and CDR2 FQNEAQ (reference sequence). CDR3 length: 18 residues. CDR3 loop: CASIKRGEAGPSGNTIYF. In DNA, the CDR3 is TGTGCCAGCATCAAAAGGGGGGAGGCGGGTCCTTCTGGAAACACCATATATTTT.

CDR3 DNA sequence: TGTGCCAGCAAGGCCTTGGAGGGTCCGACTGAAGCTTTCTTT. Protein sequence: CASKALEGPTEAFF. V is TRBV9 and J is TRBJ1-1; D call uncertain. Germline V gene sequence: CDR1 SGDLS, CDR2 YYNGEE. CDR3 size: 14 residues. V dropped 6 bases and J dropped 5 bases, with 17 bases sitting between them.

This clone was counted between two and nine times. Here the CDR3 reads CASSLEHYATDTQYF. The DNA for the CDR3 is TGTGCCAGCAGCTTGGAGCACTATGCGACAGATACGCAGTATTTT. The J gene is TRBJ2-3, the V gene TRBV5-6; no clear D gene. V lost 0 bases to trimming and J lost 3 bases, with 11 bases between them. This CDR3 is built from 15 residues. Germline loops: CDR1 SGHDT, CDR2 YYEEEE.

This clone was seen once. The chain is built from TRBV10-2 and TRBJ2-3, with D maybe TRBD1 (5 bases). V shed 7 bases and J shed 3 bases, with 14 bases lying between them. The CDR3 has 14 amino acids. CDR1 and CDR2 from the germline V gene are WSHSY and SAAADI. CDR3 loop: CASKTQGLTDTQYF. In nucleotides, the CDR3 is TGCGCCAGCAAAACTCAGGGTCTAACAGATACGCAGTATTTT.

The gene calls are TRBV19 and TRBJ2-3; D is tentatively TRBD1 or TRBD2 (5 bases each). The germline CDR1 and CDR2 sequences are LNHDA and SQIVND (reference sequence). V shed 4 bases and J shed 6 bases, with 26 bases lying between them. The length of the CDR3 is 18 residues. The CDR3 here is CASSTGVPGIRERDTQYF. In DNA, the CDR3 is TGTGCCAGTAGTACCGGGGTCCCAGGGATTCGAGAACGGGATACGCAGTATTTT.

The gene calls are TRBV6-1 and TRBJ2-6; no firm D call. V was cut by 2 bases and J by 0 bases, with 11 bases left in between. This CDR3 has 17 amino acids. Germline values: CDR1 MNHNS, CDR2 SASEGT. The CDR3 loop is CASSEYPGLSGANVLTF. CDR3 sequence (DNA): TGTGCCAGCAGTGAATATCCGGGTCTCTCTGGGGCCAACGTCCTGACTTTC.

With respect to this clone: It is likely a read error, because the conserved phenylalanine at the end of the CDR3 is missing. This chain connects TRBV4-1 to TRBJ1-2; D remains unclear. The CDR3 consists of 15 residues. Trimming took 0 bases from V and 8 from J, leaving 16 bases between them. CDR1 MGHRA and CDR2 YSYEKL come from the germline V gene. Here the CDR3 reads CASSQEPPLGYGYTL. As DNA, the CDR3 is TGCGCCAGCAGCCAAGAACCCCCTTTAGGGTACGGCTACACCCTC.

This rearrangement joins TRBV11-2 to TRBJ1-1, with a possible D match to TRBD1 (6 bases). V was shortened by 5 bases and J by 5 bases, with 18 bases between the two germline ends. Germline values: CDR1 SGHAT, CDR2 FQNNGV. The CDR3 totals 15 residues. For the CDR3, the DNA is TGTGCCAGCAGCCCCCTGGGGGGGGCGGGGACTGAAGCTTTCTTT. It translates to CASSPLGGAGTEAFF.

The chain carries TRBV5-1 and TRBJ1-4; D may be TRBD1 (5 bases). V was cut by 0 bases and J by 8 bases, with 14 bases left in between. The CDR3 sequence is 15 residues long. Germline CDR1 and CDR2: SGHRS and YFSETQ. CDR3 sequence (DNA): TGCGCCAGCAGCTTGGATAGGGGTATTAGCGAAAAACTGTTTTTT. This gives the protein CASSLDRGISEKLFF. Drawing the rest from reference TRBV5-1 and TRBJ1-4, the complete variable domain is KAGVTQTPRYLIKTRGQQVTLSCSPISGHRSVSWYQQTPGQGLQFLFEYFSETQRNKGNFPGRFSGRQFSNSRSEMNVSTLELGDSALYLCASSLDRGISEKLFFGSGTQLSVL.

The chain couples TRBV2 to TRBJ2-1, with 10 bases aligning to TRBD2. Trimming took 6 bases from V and 8 from J; bases not matched to a gene: 7. The CDR3 totals 14 residues. Germline V lookup: CDR1 SNHLY, CDR2 FYNNEI. The CDR3 DNA is TGTGCCAGCAGAAGCGGGGGGGCTCTGGATGAGCAGTTCTTC. Encoded protein: CASRSGGALDEQFF. Full variable domain (outside the CDR3, taken from reference TRBV2 and TRBJ2-1): EPEVTQTPSHQVTQMGQEVILRCVPISNHLYFYWYRQILGQKVEFLVSFYNNEISEKSEIFDDQFSVERPDGSNFTLKIRSTKLEDSAMYFCASRSGGALDEQFFGPGTRLTVL.

The chain has TRBV5-8 and TRBJ2-7; TRBD1 might be the D (5 bases). CDR1 and CDR2 (germline): SGHTS, YDEGEE. The CDR3 totals 13 residues. V dropped 0 bases and J dropped 3 bases, with 7 bases sitting between them. DNA for the CDR3: TGTGCCAGCAGCTTGGGACAGTTCTACGAGCAGTACTTC. This gives the protein CASSLGQFYEQYF. The full variable domain, in which reference TRBV5-8 and TRBJ2-7 provide the parts outside the CDR3, is EAGVTQSPTHLIKTRGQQATLRCSPISGHTSVYWYQQALGLGLQFLLWYDEGEERNRGNFPPRFSGRQFPNYSSELNVNALELEDSALYLCASSLGQFYEQYFGPGTRLTVT.

The chain combines TRBV5-1 with TRBJ2-2, with 10 bases matching TRBD2. The germline V gene has CDR1 SGHRS and CDR2 YFSETQ. This CDR3 has 17 amino acids. V dropped 6 bases and J dropped 2; count of bases not matched to a gene: 10. The CDR3 protein is CASNFLAGVTNTGELFF. The CDR3 DNA follows: TGCGCCAGCAATTTCCTAGCGGGAGTCACAAACACCGGGGAGCTGTTTTTT.

The chain is built from TRBV15 and TRBJ2-7; maybe TRBD1 (6 bases). Trimming removed 0 bases from V and 10 bases from J, with 16 bases in between. There are 14 residues in the CDR3. Germline assignment: CDR1 LNHNV and CDR2 YYDKDF (reference sequence). This CDR3 is CATSRDHRAPRQYF. The DNA for the CDR3 is TGTGCCACCAGCAGAGATCACAGGGCCCCTCGACAGTACTTC.